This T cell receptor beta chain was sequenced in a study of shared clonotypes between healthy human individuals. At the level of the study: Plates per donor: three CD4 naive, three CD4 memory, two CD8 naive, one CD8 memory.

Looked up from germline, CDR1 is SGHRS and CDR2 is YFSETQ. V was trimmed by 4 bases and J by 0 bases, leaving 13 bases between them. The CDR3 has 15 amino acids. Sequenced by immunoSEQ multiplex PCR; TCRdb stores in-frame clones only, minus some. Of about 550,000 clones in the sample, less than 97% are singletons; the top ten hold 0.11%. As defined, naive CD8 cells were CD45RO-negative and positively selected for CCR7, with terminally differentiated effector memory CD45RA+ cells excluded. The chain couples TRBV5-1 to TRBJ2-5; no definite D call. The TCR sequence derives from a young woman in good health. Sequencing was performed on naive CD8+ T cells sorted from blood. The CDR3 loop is CASSRWSVNQETQYF. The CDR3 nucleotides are TGCGCCAGCAGCCGTTGGTCAGTAAACCAAGAGACCCAGTACTTC. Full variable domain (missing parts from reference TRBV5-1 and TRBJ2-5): KAGVTQTPRYLIKTRGQQVTLSCSPISGHRSVSWYQQTPGQGLQFLFEYFSETQRNKGNFPGRFSGRQFSNSRSEMNVSTLELGDSALYLCASSRWSVNQETQYFGPGTRLLVL.